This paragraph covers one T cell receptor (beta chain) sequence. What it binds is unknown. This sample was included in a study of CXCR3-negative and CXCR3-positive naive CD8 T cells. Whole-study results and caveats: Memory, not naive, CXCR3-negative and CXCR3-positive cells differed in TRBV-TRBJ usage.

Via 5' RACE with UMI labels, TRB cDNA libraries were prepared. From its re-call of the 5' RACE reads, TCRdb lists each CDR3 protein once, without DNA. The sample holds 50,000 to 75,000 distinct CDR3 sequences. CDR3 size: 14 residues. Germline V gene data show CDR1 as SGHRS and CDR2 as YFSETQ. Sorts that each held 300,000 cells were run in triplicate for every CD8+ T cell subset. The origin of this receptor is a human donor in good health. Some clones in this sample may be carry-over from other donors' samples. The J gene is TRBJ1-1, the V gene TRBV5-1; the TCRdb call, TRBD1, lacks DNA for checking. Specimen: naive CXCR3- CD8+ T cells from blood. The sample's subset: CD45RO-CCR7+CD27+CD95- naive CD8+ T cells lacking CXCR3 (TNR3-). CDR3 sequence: CASSQTGGAAEAFF.